The 10 T cell receptor beta chains below come from one sample, sequenced in a study of T cells after yellow fever vaccination. TCRdb used MiXCR to reprocess the 5' RACE reads, holding one entry per CDR3 protein. This table holds some 500,000 distinct CDR3 sequences, roughly 14% found once. The sample here was PBMCs, taken on the day of the yellow fever booster vaccination. The receptor source for this set is a man younger than 45 who received the YFV17D yellow fever vaccine.

The chain employs TRBV6-2 or TRBV6-3 and TRBJ2-7, with 10 bases that match TRBD1. There are 15 residues in the CDR3. Germline CDR1 is MNHEY and CDR2 is SVGEGT. J gave up 11 bases and V 5 bases, and 15 bases lay outside the gene matches. For the CDR3, the DNA is TGTGCCAGCAGTGTTCCGGGACAGGGGTCGTTCAGGAAGTACTTC. Amino acids: CASSVPGQGSFRKYF.

The chain is built from TRBV4-2 and TRBJ2-4; D might be TRBD2 (6 bases). The CDR3 consists of 16 residues. CDR1 and CDR2 from the germline V gene are LGHNA and YNFKEQ. Trimming pared 2 bases from V and 0 bases from J, leaving 11 bases between. CDR3 amino acids: CASSQSTSQAKNIQYF. The CDR3 DNA reads as TGTGCCAGCAGCCAATCGACTAGTCAAGCCAAAAACATTCAGTACTTC.

This clonotype was observed a few times. The rearrangement links TRBV12-3 or TRBV12-4 to TRBJ2-1; 9 positions match TRBD1. The CDR3 runs to 17 residues. The V gene end was trimmed by 5 bases and the J gene end by 5 bases; junction bases not matched to a gene: 13. CDR3 sequence: CASSRSPPGQGNNEQFF. Written as DNA, the CDR3 is TGTGCCAGCAGTCGCTCCCCCCCGGGACAGGGCAACAATGAGCAGTTCTTC.

The chain couples TRBV21-1 to TRBJ2-2. TRBV21-1 has pseudogene status. CDR3 length equals 15 residues. The CDR3 region is CASSKVFANTGELFF. The CDR3 nucleotides are TGTGCCAGCAGCAAAGTCTTCGCGAACACCGGGGAGCTGTTTTTT.

There are a few counts of this clonotype. The V call is TRBV28, the J call TRBJ2-3; 8 bases agree with TRBD2. With 4 bases clipped from V and 6 bases from J, the junction kept 12 bases outside the gene matches. Germline V gene sequence: CDR1 MDHEN, CDR2 SYDVKM. The CDR3 covers 16 residues. The CDR3 DNA reads as TGTGCCAGCAGTTCCCTTCCCGGGACTAGGGCCGATACGCAGTATTTT. This encodes CASSSLPGTRADTQYF. The variable domain in full, with the rest retrieved from reference TRBV28 and TRBJ2-3, is DVKVTQSSRYLVKRTGEKVFLECVQDMDHENMFWYRQDPGLGLRLIYFSYDVKMKEKGDIPEGYSVSREKKERFSLILESASTNQTSMYLCASSSLPGTRADTQYFGPGTRLTVL.

This clonotype was found many times. The chain links TRBV7-9 to TRBJ2-1, with TRBD2 matching 12 bases. V dropped 5 bases and J dropped 4; count of bases not matched to a gene: 3. There are 15 residues in the CDR3. Germline CDR1 is SEHNR and CDR2 is FQNEAQ (reference sequence). CDR3 residues: CASSQTSGSYNEQFF. In DNA form, the CDR3 reads TGTGCCAGCAGCCAGACTAGCGGGAGTTACAATGAGCAGTTCTTC.

The V call is TRBV14, the J call TRBJ2-7; TRBD1 might be the D (6 bases). The length of the CDR3 is 13 residues. The V end lost 5 bases, the J end lost 3 bases, and 11 bases lay between the germline ends. The germline CDR1 and CDR2 sequences are SGHDN and FVKESK. CDR3 region: CASSSWTDYEQYF. The DNA for the CDR3 is TGTGCCAGCAGCTCCTGGACAGACTACGAGCAGTACTTC.

There are a few counts of this clonotype. The genes are TRBV28 and TRBJ1-4; D unresolved. Germline V CDR1 and CDR2: MDHEN, SYDVKM. Deletions cut 11 bases from V and 4 bases from J, with 20 bases between. CDR3 length equals 15 residues. CDR3 residues: CASTPITAFNEKLFF. The CDR3 DNA reads as TGTGCCTCTACCCCCATTACGGCTTTTAATGAAAAACTGTTTTTT.

As regards this clonotype: Germline and junction disagree at one end, which may indicate a read error. The chain uses TRBV11-1 and TRBJ2-1; D unresolved. This CDR3 region has 17 residues. Germline V gene sequence: CDR1 SGHAT, CDR2 FQDESV (reference sequence). This CDR3 is CASILWALGFSYNEQFF. The CDR3 coding sequence is TGTGCCAGCATCTTATGGGCTTTGGGGTTTTCCTACAATGAGCAGTTCTTC.

The chain combines TRBV28 with TRBJ1-2; 8 positions match TRBD1. The CDR3 sequence is 16 residues long. The V and J ends lost 7 bases and 5 bases, in that order; junction bases with no gene match: 15. Germline V lookup: CDR1 MDHEN, CDR2 SYDVKM. The CDR3 loop reads CASTPIGTGYGYGYTF. CDR3 nucleotides: TGTGCCAGCACCCCGATAGGGACAGGTTACGGGTATGGCTACACCTTC.